The entry that follows covers one T cell receptor beta chain sequence. Naive CD8 cells, CD45RO-negative and positively selected for CCR7, excluded terminally differentiated effector memory CD45RA+ cells. The repertoire was sequenced with immunoSEQ multiplex PCR; TCRdb's copy has only in-frame clones and lacks some. Among about 2.1 million clones listed, just over 90% were seen once. Germline CDR1 and CDR2: MNHEY and SMNVEV (reference sequence). The CDR3 has 16 amino acids. Trimming at V came to 0 bases and at J to 6 bases, leaving 9 bases not matched to a gene. This sample stems from a study of shared clonotypes between healthy human individuals. Overall study context: Each donor's CD8 memory used one plate, CD8 naive two, each CD4 subset three.

This TCR was sampled from a man younger than 30 in good health. Some clones in this sample may be carry-over from other donors' samples. What was sequenced was naive CD8+ T cells from PBMCs. The chain has TRBV27 and TRBJ1-1, with 8 bases aligning to TRBD1. The CDR3 bases are TGTGCCAGCAGTTTATCTCCCGGACAGGGCAGGCCTGAAGCTTTCTTT. It yields the protein CASSLSPGQGRPEAFF.